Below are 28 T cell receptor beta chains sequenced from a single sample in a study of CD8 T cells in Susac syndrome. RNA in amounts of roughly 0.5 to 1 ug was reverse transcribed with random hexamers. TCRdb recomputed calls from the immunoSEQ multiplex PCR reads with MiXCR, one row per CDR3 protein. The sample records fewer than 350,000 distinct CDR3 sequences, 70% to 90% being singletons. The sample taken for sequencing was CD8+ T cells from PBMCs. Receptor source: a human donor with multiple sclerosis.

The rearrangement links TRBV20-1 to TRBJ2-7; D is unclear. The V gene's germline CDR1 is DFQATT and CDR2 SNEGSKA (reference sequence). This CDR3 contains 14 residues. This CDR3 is CSAPILHVTYEQYF. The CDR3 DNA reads TGCAGCGCCCCAATCCTTCACGTTACCTACGAGCAGTACTTC.

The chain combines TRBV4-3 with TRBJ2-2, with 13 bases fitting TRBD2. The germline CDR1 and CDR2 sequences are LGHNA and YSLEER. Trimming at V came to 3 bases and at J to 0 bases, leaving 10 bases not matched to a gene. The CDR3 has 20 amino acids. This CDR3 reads CASSQKLWTSGRSNTGELFF. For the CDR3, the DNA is TGCGCCAGCAGCCAGAAACTCTGGACTAGCGGGAGATCGAACACCGGGGAGCTGTTTTTT.

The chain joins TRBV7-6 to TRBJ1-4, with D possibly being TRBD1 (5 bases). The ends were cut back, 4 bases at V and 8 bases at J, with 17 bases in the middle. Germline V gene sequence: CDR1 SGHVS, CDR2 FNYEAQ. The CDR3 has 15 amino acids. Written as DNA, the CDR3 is TGTGCCAGCAGCTCGAGGGTACCGGGGGGGGAAAAACTGTTTTTT. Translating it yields CASSSRVPGGEKLFF. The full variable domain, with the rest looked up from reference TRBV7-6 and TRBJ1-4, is GAGVSQSPRYKVTKRGQDVALRCDPISGHVSLYWYRQALGQGPEFLTYFNYEAQQDKSGLPNDRFSAERPEGSISTLTIQRTEQRDSAMYRCASSSRVPGGEKLFFGSGTQLSVL.

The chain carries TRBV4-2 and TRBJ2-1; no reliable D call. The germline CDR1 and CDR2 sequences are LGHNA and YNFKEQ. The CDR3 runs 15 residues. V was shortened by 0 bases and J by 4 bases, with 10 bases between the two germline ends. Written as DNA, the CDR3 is TGTGCCAGCAGCCAAGATTGGGAAGTTTACAATGAGCAGTTCTTC. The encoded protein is CASSQDWEVYNEQFF.

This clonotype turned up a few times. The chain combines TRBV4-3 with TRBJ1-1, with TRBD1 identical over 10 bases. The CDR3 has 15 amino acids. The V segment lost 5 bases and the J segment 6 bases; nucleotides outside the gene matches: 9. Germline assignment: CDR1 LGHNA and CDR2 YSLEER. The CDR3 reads CASSASTGGEPEAFF. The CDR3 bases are TGCGCCAGCAGCGCATCGACAGGGGGCGAACCTGAAGCTTTCTTT.

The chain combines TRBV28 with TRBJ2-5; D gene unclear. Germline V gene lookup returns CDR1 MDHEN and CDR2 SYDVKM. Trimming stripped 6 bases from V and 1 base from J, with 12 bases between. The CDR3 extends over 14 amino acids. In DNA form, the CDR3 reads TGTGCCAGCAGCCCCTATCTAGGCCAAGAGACCCAGTACTTC. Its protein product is CASSPYLGQETQYF.

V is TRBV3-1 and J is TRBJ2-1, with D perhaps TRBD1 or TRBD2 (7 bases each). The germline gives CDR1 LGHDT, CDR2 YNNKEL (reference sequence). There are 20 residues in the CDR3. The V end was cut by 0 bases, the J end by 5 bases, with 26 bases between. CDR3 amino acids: CASSQDSRDSRFGGNNEQFF. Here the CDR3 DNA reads TGTGCCAGCAGCCAAGATAGCCGGGACAGCCGTTTCGGGGGGAACAATGAGCAGTTCTTC.

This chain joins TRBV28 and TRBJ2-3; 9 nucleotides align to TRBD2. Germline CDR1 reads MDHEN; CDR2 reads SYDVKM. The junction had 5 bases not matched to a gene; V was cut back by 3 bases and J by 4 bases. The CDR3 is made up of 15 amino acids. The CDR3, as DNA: TGTGCCAGCAGTTTGTTTAGCGGGAGCGCAGATACGCAGTATTTT. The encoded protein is CASSLFSGSADTQYF.

DNA for the CDR3: TGTGCCACCGCGGACTACCTGGGGTCCTACAATGAGCAGTTCTTC. Translating gives CATADYLGSYNEQFF. The rearrangement joins TRBV24-1 to TRBJ2-1, with D tentatively TRBD2 (6 bases). The CDR3 covers 15 residues. In germline, CDR1 is KGHDR, CDR2 SFDVKD. V lost 9 bases and J lost 1, with 15 bases in between.

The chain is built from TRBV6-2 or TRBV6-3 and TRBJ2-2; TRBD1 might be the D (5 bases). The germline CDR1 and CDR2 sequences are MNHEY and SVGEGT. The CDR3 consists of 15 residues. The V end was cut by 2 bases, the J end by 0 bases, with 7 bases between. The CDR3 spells CASSYGAANTGELFF. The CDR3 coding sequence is TGTGCCAGCAGTTACGGGGCAGCGAACACCGGGGAGCTGTTTTTT.

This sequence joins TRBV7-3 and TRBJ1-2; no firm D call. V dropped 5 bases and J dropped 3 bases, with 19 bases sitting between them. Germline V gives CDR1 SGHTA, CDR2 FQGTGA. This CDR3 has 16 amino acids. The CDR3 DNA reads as TGTGCCAGCAGCCCCGTCGAAGGCCCTAATCACTATGGCTACACCTTC. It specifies CASSPVEGPNHYGYTF.

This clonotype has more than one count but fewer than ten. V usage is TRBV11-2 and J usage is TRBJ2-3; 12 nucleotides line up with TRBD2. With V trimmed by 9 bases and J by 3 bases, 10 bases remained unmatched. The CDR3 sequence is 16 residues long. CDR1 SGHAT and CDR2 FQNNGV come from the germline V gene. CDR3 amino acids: CASRLAGAGATDTQYF. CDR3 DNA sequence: TGTGCCAGTCGACTAGCGGGAGCCGGGGCAACAGATACGCAGTATTTT.

The chain's CDR3 is CASSYWPGIYSTDTQYF. The CDR3 DNA reads TGTGCCAGCAGTTACTGGCCAGGGATCTATAGCACAGATACGCAGTATTTT. The chain combines TRBV6-2 or TRBV6-3 with TRBJ2-3, with TRBD1 as a possible D gene (5 bases). The V gene lost 1 base and the J gene lost 0 bases, with 14 bases spanning the gap. Germline assignment: CDR1 MNHEY and CDR2 SVGEGT. The CDR3 runs 17 residues.

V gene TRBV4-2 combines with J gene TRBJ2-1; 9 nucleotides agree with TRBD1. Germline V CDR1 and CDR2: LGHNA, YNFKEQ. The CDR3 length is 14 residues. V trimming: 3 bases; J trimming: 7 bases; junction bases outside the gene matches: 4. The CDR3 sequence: CASSQGTGRNEQFF. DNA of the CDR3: TGTGCCAGCAGCCAGGGGACAGGGCGGAATGAGCAGTTCTTC.

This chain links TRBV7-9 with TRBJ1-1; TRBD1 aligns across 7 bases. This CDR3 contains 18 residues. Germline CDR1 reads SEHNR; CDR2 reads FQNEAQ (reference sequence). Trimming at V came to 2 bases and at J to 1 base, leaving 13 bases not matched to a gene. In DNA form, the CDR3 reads TGTGCCAGCAGCTTATTAGGGCCGCTGGGACAGCCGAACACTGAAGCTTTCTTT. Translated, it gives CASSLLGPLGQPNTEAFF.

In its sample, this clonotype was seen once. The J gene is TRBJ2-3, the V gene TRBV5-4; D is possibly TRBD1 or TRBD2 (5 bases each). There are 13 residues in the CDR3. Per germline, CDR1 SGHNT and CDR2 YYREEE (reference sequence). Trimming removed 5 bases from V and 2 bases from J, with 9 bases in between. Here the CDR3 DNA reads TGTGCCAGCAGGGGGGATCTCACAGATACGCAGTATTTT. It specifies CASRGDLTDTQYF.

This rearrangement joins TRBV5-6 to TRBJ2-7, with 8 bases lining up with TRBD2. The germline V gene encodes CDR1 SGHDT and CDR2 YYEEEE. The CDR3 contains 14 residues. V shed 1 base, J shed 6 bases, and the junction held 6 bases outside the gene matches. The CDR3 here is CASSLSLAGVEQYF. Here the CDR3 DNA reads TGTGCCAGCAGCTTGTCTCTAGCGGGCGTCGAGCAGTACTTC.

In nucleotides, the CDR3 is TGTGCCAGCAGCTCTCCTAACGGGGGCTACAATGAGCAGTTCTTC. Translation: CASSSPNGGYNEQFF. The rearrangement links TRBV7-2 to TRBJ2-1, with TRBD2 as a possible D gene (6 bases). Trimming cost V 4 bases and J 3 bases, with 13 bases left between them. The CDR3 extends over 15 amino acids. Germline CDR1 is SGHTA and CDR2 is FQGNSA. Full variable domain (rest looked up from reference TRBV7-2 and TRBJ2-1): GAGVSQSPSNKVTEKGKDVELRCDPISGHTALYWYRQSLGQGLEFLIYFQGNSAPDKSGLPSDRFSAERTGGSVSTLTIQRTQQEDSAVYLCASSSPNGGYNEQFFGPGTRLTVL.

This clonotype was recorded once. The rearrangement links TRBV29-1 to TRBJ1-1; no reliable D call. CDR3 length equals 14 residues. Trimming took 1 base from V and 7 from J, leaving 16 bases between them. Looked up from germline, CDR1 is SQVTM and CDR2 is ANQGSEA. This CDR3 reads CSVEGSPGGVEAFF. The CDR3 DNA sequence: TGCAGCGTTGAAGGATCCCCAGGCGGGGTTGAAGCTTTCTTT.

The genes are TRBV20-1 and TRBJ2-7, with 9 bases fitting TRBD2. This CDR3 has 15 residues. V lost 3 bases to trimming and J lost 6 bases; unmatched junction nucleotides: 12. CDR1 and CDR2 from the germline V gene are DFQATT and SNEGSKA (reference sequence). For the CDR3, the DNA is TGCAGTGCTAGCCCTTCGGCGGGAGGGCCACGCGAGCAGTACTTC. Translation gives CSASPSAGGPREQYF.

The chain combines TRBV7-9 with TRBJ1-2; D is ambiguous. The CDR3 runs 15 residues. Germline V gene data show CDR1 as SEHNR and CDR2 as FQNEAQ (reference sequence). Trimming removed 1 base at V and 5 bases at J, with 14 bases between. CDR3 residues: CASSLGDNGIYGYTF. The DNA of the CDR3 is TGTGCCAGCAGCTTAGGTGACAATGGGATATATGGCTACACCTTC.

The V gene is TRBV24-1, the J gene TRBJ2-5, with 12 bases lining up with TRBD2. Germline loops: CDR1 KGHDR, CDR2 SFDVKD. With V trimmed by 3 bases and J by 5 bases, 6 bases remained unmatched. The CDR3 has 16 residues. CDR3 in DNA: TGTGCCACCAGTGATCCTGTTCTAGCGGGAGGGGAGACCCAGTACTTC. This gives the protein CATSDPVLAGGETQYF.

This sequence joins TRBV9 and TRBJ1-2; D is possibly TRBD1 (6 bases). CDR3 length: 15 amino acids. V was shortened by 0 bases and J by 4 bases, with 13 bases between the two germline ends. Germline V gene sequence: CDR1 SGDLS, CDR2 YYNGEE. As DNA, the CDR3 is TGTGCCAGCAGCGTAGGCGCGACAGGCTTCTATGGCTACACCTTC. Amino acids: CASSVGATGFYGYTF.

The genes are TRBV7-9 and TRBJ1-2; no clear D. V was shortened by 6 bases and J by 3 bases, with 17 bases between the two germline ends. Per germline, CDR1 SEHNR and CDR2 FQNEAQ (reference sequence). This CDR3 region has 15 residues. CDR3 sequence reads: CASSWAVGSHYGYTF. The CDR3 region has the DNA TGTGCCAGCAGTTGGGCTGTTGGGAGCCACTATGGCTACACCTTC.

The CDR3 sequence: CAYTGARGANVLTF. The CDR3 DNA is TGTGCCTACACAGGGGCTCGTGGGGCCAACGTCCTGACTTTC. The rearrangement joins TRBV30 to TRBJ2-6; 7 bases are shared with TRBD1. The CDR3 runs to 14 residues. From germline, CDR1 is GTSNPN and CDR2 SVGIG (reference sequence). J was trimmed by 3 bases and V by 7 bases; bases with no gene match: 6.

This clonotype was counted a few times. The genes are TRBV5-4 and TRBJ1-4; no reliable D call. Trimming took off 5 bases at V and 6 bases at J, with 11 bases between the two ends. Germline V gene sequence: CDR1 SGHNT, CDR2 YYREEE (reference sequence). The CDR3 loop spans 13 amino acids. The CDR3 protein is CASSQTSHEKLFF. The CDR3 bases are TGTGCCAGCAGTCAAACAAGCCATGAAAAACTGTTTTTT.

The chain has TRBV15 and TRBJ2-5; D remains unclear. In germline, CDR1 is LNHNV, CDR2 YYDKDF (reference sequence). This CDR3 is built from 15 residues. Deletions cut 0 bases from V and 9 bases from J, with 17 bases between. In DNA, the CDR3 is TGTGCCACCAGCAGAGAGAATGGCCCCCCCGTGGCCCAGTACTTC. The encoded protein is CATSRENGPPVAQYF. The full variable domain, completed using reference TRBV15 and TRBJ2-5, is DAMVIQNPRYQVTQFGKPVTLSCSQTLNHNVMYWYQQKSSQAPKLLFHYYDKDFNNEADTPDNFQSRRPNTSFCFLDIRSPGLGDTAMYLCATSRENGPPVAQYFGPGTRLLVL.

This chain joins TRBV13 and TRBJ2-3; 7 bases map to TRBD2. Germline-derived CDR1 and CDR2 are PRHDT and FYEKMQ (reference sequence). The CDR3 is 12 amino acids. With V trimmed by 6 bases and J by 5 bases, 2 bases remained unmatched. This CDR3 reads CASSWGGDTQYF. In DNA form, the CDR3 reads TGTGCCAGCAGTTGGGGGGGAGATACGCAGTATTTT.